This T cell receptor beta chain was retrieved from a study of T cells after yellow fever vaccination. This clonotype was recorded a few times. No antigen is known for it. TCRdb re-derived calls from the 5' RACE reads in MiXCR, one entry per CDR3 protein. The top ten clones hold around 38% of a sample with under 70,000 distinct CDR3 sequences, more than 5.5% of them seen once. V was trimmed by 3 bases and J by 3 bases, leaving 12 bases between them. The CDR3 consists of 14 residues. Germline CDR1 reads SGDLS; CDR2 reads YYNGEE. General study results and limits: In FACS-sorted repertoires, abundant clonotypes from the bulk population could appear as contaminants. At less than 97% for CD4 and approximately 89% for CD8, most primary-vaccination clones showed up again after the booster.

The TCR sequence derives from a young man who received the YFV17D yellow fever vaccine. J is TRBJ1-2 and V is TRBV9; no clear D gene. The sample consisted of CD8+ T cells sorted from PBMCs, taken on the day of the first yellow fever vaccination. The CDR3 DNA follows: TGTGCCAGCAGCGATTCCCCCAGGCACTATGGCTACACCTTC. Translation: CASSDSPRHYGYTF.